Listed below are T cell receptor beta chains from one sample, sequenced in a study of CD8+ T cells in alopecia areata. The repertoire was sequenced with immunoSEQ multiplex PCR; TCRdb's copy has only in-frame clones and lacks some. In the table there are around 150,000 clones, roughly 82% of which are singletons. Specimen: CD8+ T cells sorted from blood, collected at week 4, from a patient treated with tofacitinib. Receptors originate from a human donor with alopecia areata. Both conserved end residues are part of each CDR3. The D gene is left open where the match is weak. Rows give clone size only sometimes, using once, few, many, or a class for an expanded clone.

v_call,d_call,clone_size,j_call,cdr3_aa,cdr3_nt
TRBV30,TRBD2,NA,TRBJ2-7,CAWSEGTSGDSYEQYF,TGTGCCTGGAGTGAAGGGACTAGCGGGGACTCCTACGAGCAGTACTTC
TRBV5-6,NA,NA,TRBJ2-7,CASSSDSLEQYF,TGTGCCAGCAGCTCGGACTCCCTGGAGCAGTACTTC
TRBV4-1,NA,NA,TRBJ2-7,CASSQEGTLTYEQYF,TGCGCCAGCAGCCAAGAGGGGACACTTACCTACGAGCAGTACTTC
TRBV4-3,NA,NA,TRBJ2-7,CASSSHTGRDEQYF,TGCGCCAGCAGCTCCCATACAGGGAGAGACGAGCAGTACTTC
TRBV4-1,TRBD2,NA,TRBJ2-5,CASSILADVVQETQYF,TGCGCCAGCAGCATTCTAGCGGACGTCGTACAAGAGACCCAGTACTTC
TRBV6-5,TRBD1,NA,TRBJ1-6,CASRPGTGYSPLHF,TGTGCCAGCAGGCCCGGGACAGGGTACTCACCCCTCCACTTT
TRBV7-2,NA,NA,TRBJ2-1,CASSLVWQGYDEQFF,TGTGCCAGCAGCTTAGTTTGGCAGGGATACGATGAGCAGTTCTTC
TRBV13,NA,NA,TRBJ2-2,CASSLGLRLHTGELFF,TGTGCCAGCAGCTTAGGGTTGCGGCTGCACACCGGGGAGCTGTTTTTT
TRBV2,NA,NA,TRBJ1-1,CATTKGGSEAFF,TGTGCCACTACTAAAGGGGGATCTGAAGCTTTCTTT
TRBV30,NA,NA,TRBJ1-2,CASETEIGLNTF,TGTGCCTCGGAGACGGAGATTGGTCTAAACACCTTC
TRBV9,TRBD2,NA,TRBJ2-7,CASSLGTSGAYEQYF,TGTGCCAGCAGCCTCGGGACTAGCGGAGCCTACGAGCAGTACTTC
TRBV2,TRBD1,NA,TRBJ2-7,CASSEFIGQGAPYEQYF,TGTGCCAGCAGTGAGTTTATCGGACAGGGGGCACCCTACGAGCAGTACTTC
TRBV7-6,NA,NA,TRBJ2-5,CASSLADREEETQYF,TGTGCCAGCAGCTTAGCCGACAGGGAGGAGGAGACCCAGTACTTC
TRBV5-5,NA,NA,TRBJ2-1,CASSSDSSYNEQFF,TGTGCCAGCAGTTCGGACAGCTCCTACAATGAGCAGTTCTTC
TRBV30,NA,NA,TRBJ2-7,CAWSWGRGEQYF,TGTGCCTGGAGCTGGGGAAGAGGCGAGCAGTACTTC
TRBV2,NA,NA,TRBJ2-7,CASSDYLTDSYEQYF,TGTGCCAGCAGTGACTATTTGACAGACTCCTACGAGCAGTACTTC
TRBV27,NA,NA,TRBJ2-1,CASSRGNPSYNEQFF,TGTGCCAGCAGTCGGGGCAATCCTTCATACAATGAGCAGTTCTTC
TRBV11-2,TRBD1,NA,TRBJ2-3,CASGQGEDTQYF,TGTGCCAGCGGACAGGGGGAAGATACGCAGTATTTT
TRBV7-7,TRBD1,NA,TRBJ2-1,CASSPDRGNEQFF,TGTGCTAGCAGCCCAGACAGGGGCAATGAGCAGTTCTTC
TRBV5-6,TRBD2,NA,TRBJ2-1,CASSRTSVYNEQFF,TGTGCCAGCAGCCGGACTAGCGTCTACAATGAGCAGTTCTTC
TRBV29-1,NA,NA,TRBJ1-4,CSAWSGGDEKLFF,TGCAGCGCCTGGTCGGGGGGGGATGAAAAACTGTTTTTT
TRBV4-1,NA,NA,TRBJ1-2,CASSQELTEDGYTF,TGCGCCAGCAGCCAAGAATTGACGGAGGATGGCTACACCTTC
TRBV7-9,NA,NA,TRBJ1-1,CASSFERNTEAFF,TGTGCCAGCAGCTTCGAGAGGAACACTGAAGCTTTCTTT
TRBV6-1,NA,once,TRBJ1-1,CASSDRPGLNTEAFF,TGTGCCAGCAGTGATCGTCCGGGGCTGAACACTGAAGCTTTCTTT
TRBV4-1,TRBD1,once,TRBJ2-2,CASSHGTAGELFF,TGCGCCAGCAGCCATGGGACAGCCGGGGAGCTGTTTTTT
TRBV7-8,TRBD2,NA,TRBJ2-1,CASSRTSGAPSSYNEQFF,TGTGCCAGCAGCAGGACTAGCGGGGCGCCAAGCTCCTACAATGAGCAGTTCTTC
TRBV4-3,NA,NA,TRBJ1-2,CASSQDGYTNYGYTF,TGCGCCAGCAGCCAAGATGGCTACACTAACTATGGCTACACCTTC
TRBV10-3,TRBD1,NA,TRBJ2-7,CAISEGTGLYEQYF,TGTGCCATCAGTGAAGGGACAGGGTTATACGAGCAGTACTTC
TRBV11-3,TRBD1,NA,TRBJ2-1,CASSSRGQGEQFF,TGTGCCAGCAGCAGCAGGGGGCAGGGCGAGCAGTTCTTC
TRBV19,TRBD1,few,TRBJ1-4,CASTPGGQSAPGNEKLFF,TGTGCCAGTACTCCAGGGGGGCAGTCGGCGCCTGGAAATGAAAAACTGTTTTTT
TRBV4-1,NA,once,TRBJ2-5,CASSQVPGGSETQYF,TGCGCCAGCAGCCAAGTCCCCGGGGGCTCAGAGACCCAGTACTTC
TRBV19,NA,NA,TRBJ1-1,CASGGANTEAFF,TGTGCCAGCGGAGGGGCGAACACTGAAGCTTTCTTT
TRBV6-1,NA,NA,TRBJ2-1,CASSPVRGKGNEQFF,TGTGCCAGCAGTCCTGTAAGGGGCAAAGGCAATGAGCAGTTCTTC
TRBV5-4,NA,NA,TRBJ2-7,CASSRDTSGNEQYF,TGTGCCAGCAGCCGGGACACCTCAGGGAACGAGCAGTACTTC
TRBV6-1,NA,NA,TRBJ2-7,CASTTSGLEQYF,TGTGCCAGCACTACGTCGGGGCTCGAGCAGTACTTC
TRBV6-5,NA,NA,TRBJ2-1,CASTQGGTVNEQFF,TGTGCCAGCACCCAAGGGGGGACAGTCAATGAGCAGTTCTTC
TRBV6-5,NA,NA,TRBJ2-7,CASSSSSEGATYEQYF,TGTGCCAGCAGTTCCTCCTCGGAGGGGGCAACCTACGAGCAGTACTTC
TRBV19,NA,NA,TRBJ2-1,CASSITTPNNEQFF,TGTGCCAGTAGTATTACGACGCCCAACAATGAGCAGTTCTTC
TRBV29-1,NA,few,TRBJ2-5,CSVEEPGTGTQYF,TGCAGCGTTGAAGAACCAGGTACAGGGACCCAGTACTTC
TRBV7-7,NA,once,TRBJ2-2,CASSLARGTGELFF,TGTGCTAGCAGCTTAGCGCGGGGCACCGGGGAGCTGTTTTTT
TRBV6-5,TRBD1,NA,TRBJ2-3,CASAQGVITDTQYF,TGTGCCTCTGCGCAGGGGGTAATAACGGATACGCAGTATTTT
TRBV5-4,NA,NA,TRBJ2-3,CASSLRSGRTDTQYF,TGTGCCAGCAGCTTGAGAAGCGGGCGCACAGATACGCAGTATTTT
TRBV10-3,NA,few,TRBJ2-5,CAISELRQAQETQYF,TGTGCCATCAGTGAGCTCCGGCAGGCCCAAGAGACCCAGTACTTC
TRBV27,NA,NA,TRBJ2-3,CASSEAGWGPGTQYF,TGTGCCAGCAGTGAGGCAGGGTGGGGCCCGGGTACGCAGTATTTT
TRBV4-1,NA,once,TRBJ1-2,CASSQDGSDAYGYTF,TGCGCCAGCAGCCAAGATGGGTCGGATGCATATGGCTACACCTTC
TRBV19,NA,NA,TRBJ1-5,CASSILGYADQPQHF,TGTGCCAGTAGTATCTTGGGGTATGCAGATCAGCCCCAGCATTTT
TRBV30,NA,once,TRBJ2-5,CAYPRGETQYF,TGTGCCTACCCACGTGGAGAGACCCAGTACTTC
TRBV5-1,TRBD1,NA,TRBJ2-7,CASSSRDRSYEQYF,TGCGCCAGCAGCAGCCGGGACAGATCCTACGAGCAGTACTTC
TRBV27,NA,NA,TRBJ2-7,CASSYRYNYEQYF,TGTGCCAGCAGTTACAGGTACAACTACGAGCAGTACTTC
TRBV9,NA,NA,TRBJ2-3,CASSVAPGSEADTQYF,TGTGCCAGCAGCGTAGCTCCGGGGTCCGAAGCAGATACGCAGTATTTT
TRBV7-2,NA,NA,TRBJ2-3,CASSPRSDTQYF,TGTGCCAGCAGCCCTCGTTCAGATACGCAGTATTTT
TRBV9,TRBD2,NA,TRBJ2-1,CASSRTIAGAINEQFF,TGTGCCAGCAGCAGAACAATAGCGGGGGCCATCAATGAGCAGTTCTTC
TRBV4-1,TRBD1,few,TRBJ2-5,CASSQERTGGDETQYF,TGCGCCAGCAGCCAAGAAAGGACAGGGGGTGATGAGACCCAGTACTTC